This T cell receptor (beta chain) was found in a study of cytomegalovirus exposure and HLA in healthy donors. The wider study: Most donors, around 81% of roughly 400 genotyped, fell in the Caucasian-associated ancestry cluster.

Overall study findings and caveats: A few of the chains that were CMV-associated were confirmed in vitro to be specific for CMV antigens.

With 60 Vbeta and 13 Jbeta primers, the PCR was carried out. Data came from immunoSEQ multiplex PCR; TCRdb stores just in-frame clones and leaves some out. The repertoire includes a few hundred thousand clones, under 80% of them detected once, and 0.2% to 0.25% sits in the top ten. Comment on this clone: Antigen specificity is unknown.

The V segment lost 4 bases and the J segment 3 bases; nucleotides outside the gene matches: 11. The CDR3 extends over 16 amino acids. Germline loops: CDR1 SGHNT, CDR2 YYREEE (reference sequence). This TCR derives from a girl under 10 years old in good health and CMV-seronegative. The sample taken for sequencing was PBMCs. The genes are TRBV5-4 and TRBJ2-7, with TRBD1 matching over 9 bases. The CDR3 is CASSLGSGQGRYEQYF. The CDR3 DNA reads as TGTGCCAGCAGCCTAGGTTCGGGACAGGGCCGCTACGAGCAGTACTTC.